The source of this TCR beta chain is a study of T cells in Graves' hyperthyroidism and ophthalmopathy. Study-wide context: Upon initial diagnosis and before any treatment, peripheral blood was collected. Study-wide results and limits: Most thyroid clonotypes expanded above 0.001 were also detected in blood.

Germline assignment: CDR1 DFQATT and CDR2 SNEGSKA (reference sequence). V dropped 5 bases and J dropped 7 bases, with 18 bases sitting between them. The CDR3 consists of 13 residues. Concerning this clonotype itself: As yet, its antigen is unknown.

Exclusion followed for patients with uncontrolled infection, other autoimmune disease, pregnancy or lactation. The source material, RNA transcripts, was used to amplify TCR beta CDR3 regions. The HTBI set primed first-round TCR CDR3 RT-PCR. TCRdb reanalysed the multiplex PCR reads using MiXCR and keeps one entry per CDR3 protein. Of about 350,000 distinct CDR3 sequences in the sample, about 16% are singletons; the top ten hold about 20%. The material sequenced was blood. J is TRBJ2-7 and V is TRBV20-1; the D gene is possibly TRBD2 (7 bases). This sequence originates from a woman aged 55-70 years with Graves' ophthalmopathy. The CDR3 protein is CSAGGFEGGEQYF. CDR3 nucleotides: TGCAGTGCTGGGGGGTTCGAGGGGGGGGAGCAGTACTTC.